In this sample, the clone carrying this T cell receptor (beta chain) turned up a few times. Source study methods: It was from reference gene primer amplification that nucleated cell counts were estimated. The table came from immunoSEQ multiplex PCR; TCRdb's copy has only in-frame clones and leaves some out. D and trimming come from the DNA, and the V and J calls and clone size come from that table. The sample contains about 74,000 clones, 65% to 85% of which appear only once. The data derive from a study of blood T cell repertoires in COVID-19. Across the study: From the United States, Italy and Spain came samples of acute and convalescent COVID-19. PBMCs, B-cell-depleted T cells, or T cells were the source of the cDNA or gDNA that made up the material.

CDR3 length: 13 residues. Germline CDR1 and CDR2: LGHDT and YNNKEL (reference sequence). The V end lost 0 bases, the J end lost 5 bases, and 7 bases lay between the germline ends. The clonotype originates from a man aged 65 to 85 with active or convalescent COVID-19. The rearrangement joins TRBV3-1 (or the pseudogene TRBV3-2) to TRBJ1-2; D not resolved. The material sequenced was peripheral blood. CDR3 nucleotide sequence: TGTGCCAGCAGCCAAGATCGGGAGTATGGCTACACCTTC. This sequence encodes CASSQDREYGYTF.